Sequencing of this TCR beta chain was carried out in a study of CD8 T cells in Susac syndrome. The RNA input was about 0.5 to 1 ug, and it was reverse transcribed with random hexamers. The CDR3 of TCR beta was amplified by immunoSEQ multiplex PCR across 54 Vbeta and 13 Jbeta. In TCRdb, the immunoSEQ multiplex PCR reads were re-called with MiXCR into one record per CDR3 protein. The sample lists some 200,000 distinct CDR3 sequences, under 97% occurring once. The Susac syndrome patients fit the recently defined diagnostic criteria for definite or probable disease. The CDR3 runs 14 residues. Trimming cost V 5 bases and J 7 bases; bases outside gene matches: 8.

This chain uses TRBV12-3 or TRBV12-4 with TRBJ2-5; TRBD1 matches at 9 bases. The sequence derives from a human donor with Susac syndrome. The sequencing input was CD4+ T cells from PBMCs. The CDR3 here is CASSLGQGSPTQYF. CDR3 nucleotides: TGTGCCAGCAGTCTCGGACAGGGGAGCCCGACCCAGTACTTC.